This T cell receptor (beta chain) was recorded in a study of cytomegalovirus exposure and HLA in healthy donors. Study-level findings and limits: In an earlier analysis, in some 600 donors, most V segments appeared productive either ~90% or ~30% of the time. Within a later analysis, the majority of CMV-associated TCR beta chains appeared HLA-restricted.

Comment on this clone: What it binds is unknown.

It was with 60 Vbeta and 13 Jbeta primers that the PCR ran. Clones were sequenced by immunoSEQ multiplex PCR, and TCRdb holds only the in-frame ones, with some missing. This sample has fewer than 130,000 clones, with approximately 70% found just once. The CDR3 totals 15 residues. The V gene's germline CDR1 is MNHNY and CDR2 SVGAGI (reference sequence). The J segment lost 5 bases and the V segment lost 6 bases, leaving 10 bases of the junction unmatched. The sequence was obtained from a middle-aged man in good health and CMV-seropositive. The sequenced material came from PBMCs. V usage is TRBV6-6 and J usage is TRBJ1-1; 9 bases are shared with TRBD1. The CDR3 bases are TGTGCCAGCAGCCGCTTATACAGGGGGCTTACTGAAGCTTTCTTT. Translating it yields CASSRLYRGLTEAFF.